The 29 T cell receptor beta chains listed next were all sequenced from one sample in a study of regulatory T cells in long-lasting Graves disease (dated by TCRdb to the early 2020s). The time point tag for this specimen amounts to: newly diagnosed GD, antithyroid drugs for less than 3 months. For both TCR sequencing and RNA sequencing, RNA was extracted from PBMCs using TRIzol. Libraries were prepared through multiplex PCR. The run used an Illumina HiSeq 4000. To build TCR beta libraries, CDR3 regions were amplified by Arm-PCR using iRepertoire HTBI primers. The public reads were reanalyzed by TCRdb: fastp trimming at Q25, MiXCR alignment, in-frame beta chains only. Merged by CDR3 protein, the rows form single entries marked with the most common genes and DNA. This sample comprises 350,000 to 550,000 distinct CDR3 sequences, 14% of them detected only once. About 15% of the sample is held by the ten biggest clonotypes.

The sample also formed part of further work on T cells in Graves' hyperthyroidism and ophthalmopathy.

Sequences were derived from peripheral blood mononuclear cells (PBMCs), sampled at new diagnosis, from a patient treated with antithyroid drugs. These receptor sequences come from a woman aged 45-59 years with Graves disease. Donor details come from another sample of the same person, matched by shared clones.

As to this clonotype: A read error may explain this, as a much larger clone is one base away. The V and J genes are TRBV7-3 and TRBJ2-1; no clear D. The germline CDR1 and CDR2 sequences are SGHTA and FQGTGA. V was shortened by 7 bases and J by 5 bases, with 6 bases between the two germline ends. The CDR3 extends over 11 amino acids. The CDR3 DNA sequence: TGTGCCAGCAACGCCGACAATGAGCAGTTCTTC. Amino acid sequence: CASNADNEQFF.

In this sample, this clonotype turned up many times. J is TRBJ2-7 and V is TRBV5-8, with D tentatively TRBD2 (5 bases). Trimming stripped 2 bases from V and 7 bases from J, with 16 bases between. The CDR3 spans 14 residues. Germline loops: CDR1 SGHTS, CDR2 YDEGEE. The CDR3 reads CASSFRGASWEQYF. For the CDR3, the DNA is TGTGCCAGCAGCTTCCGGGGAGCCTCCTGGGAGCAGTACTTC.

This clonotype has ten or more counts. J is TRBJ2-7 and V is TRBV28; D is ambiguous. Germline loops: CDR1 MDHEN, CDR2 SYDVKM. Trimming removed 1 base from V and 5 bases from J, with 15 bases in between. The CDR3 sequence is 15 residues long. CDR3: CASSLFSRRFHEQYF. The CDR3 DNA reads TGTGCCAGCAGTTTATTTAGCCGCAGGTTCCACGAGCAGTACTTC.

This sequence joins TRBV7-9 and TRBJ2-7; 11 bases match TRBD2. The CDR3 runs to 14 residues. Germline V lookup: CDR1 SEHNR, CDR2 FQNEAQ (reference sequence). The V segment lost 3 bases and the J segment 5 bases; nucleotides outside the gene matches: 3. CDR3 DNA: TGTGCCAGCAGCTTTAGCGGGAGGGCCGACGAGCAGTACTTC. It encodes CASSFSGRADEQYF.

This clonotype was detected ten times or more. This chain uses TRBV3-1 with TRBJ2-1; 12 nucleotides match TRBD2. CDR3 length: 16 amino acids. Trimming took 4 bases from V and 6 from J; bases not matched to a gene: 7. Germline CDR1 reads LGHDT; CDR2 reads YNNKEL (reference sequence). The CDR3 loop is CASSLLASGRANEQFF. The CDR3 DNA follows: TGTGCCAGCAGCCTGCTCGCTAGCGGGAGGGCCAATGAGCAGTTCTTC.

The sample holds many counts of this clonotype. The chain employs TRBV20-1 and TRBJ2-2; TRBD2 aligns across 8 bases. This CDR3 is 15 amino acids long. Germline V gene lookup returns CDR1 DFQATT and CDR2 SNEGSKA (reference sequence). V shed 3 bases, J shed 6 bases, and the junction held 9 bases outside the gene matches. The CDR3 coding sequence is TGCAGTGCTAGGGACCCGGGACTAGGGTCCGGGGAGCTGTTTTTT. It is translated as CSARDPGLGSGELFF.

This clonotype showed up many times. J is TRBJ2-7 and V is TRBV12-3 or TRBV12-4; TRBD2 matches at 10 bases. The CDR3 is 14 residues long. J was trimmed by 6 bases and V by 6 bases; bases with no gene match: 8. The CDR3 protein is CASSPSGRAFEQYF. Here the CDR3 DNA reads TGTGCCAGCAGCCCCAGCGGGAGGGCCTTCGAGCAGTACTTC.

This clonotype was seen only a few times. The chain has TRBV12-3 or TRBV12-4 and TRBJ2-7; 9 bases fit TRBD1. This CDR3 comprises 15 residues. Germline trimming cut 4 bases from V and 3 bases from J; bases unmatched to any gene: 7. Here the CDR3 reads CASSSVGQGGYEQYF. In nucleotides, the CDR3 is TGTGCCAGCAGTTCGGTGGGACAGGGAGGCTACGAGCAGTACTTC.

The chain employs TRBV29-1 and TRBJ2-1; 8 positions match TRBD1. Germline CDR1 SQVTM, CDR2 ANQGSEA. This CDR3 is 16 amino acids long. The V gene end was trimmed by 2 bases and the J gene end by 3 bases; junction bases not matched to a gene: 9. CDR3 region: CSVEQGAKFNYNEQFF. CDR3 bases: TGCAGCGTTGAACAGGGGGCGAAATTTAACTACAATGAGCAGTTCTTC.

This clonotype was recorded many times. This chain uses TRBV20-1 with TRBJ2-3; D unclear. The V gene lost 1 base and the J gene lost 6 bases, with 14 bases spanning the gap. CDR3 length: 14 amino acids. The V gene's germline CDR1 is DFQATT and CDR2 SNEGSKA (reference sequence). In DNA form, the CDR3 reads TGCAGTGCTAGAGGCACAGTAGATGGTGATACGCAGTATTTT. It codes for CSARGTVDGDTQYF.

Of note for this clonotype: No conserved phenylalanine or tryptophan ends this CDR3, so it is likely a read error. The rearrangement joins TRBV4-1 to TRBJ1-2; D is perhaps TRBD1 (5 bases). CDR3 length: 14 residues. Germline V gene data show CDR1 as MGHRA and CDR2 as YSYEKL. V gave up 2 bases and J gave up 4 bases, with 11 bases separating them. The CDR3 sequence is CASSQLQDSYGYTL. DNA of the CDR3: TGCGCCAGCAGCCAATTACAGGATAGCTATGGCTACACCCTC.

This clonotype was detected many times. The CDR3: CASSRDSFNEQFF. The CDR3 DNA sequence: TGTGCCAGCAGCAGGGACAGTTTTAATGAGCAGTTCTTC. This chain links TRBV28 with TRBJ2-1; 7 bases line up with TRBD1. CDR1 is MDHEN, CDR2 SYDVKM, per germline. The V and J ends lost 6 bases and 7 bases, in that order; junction bases with no gene match: 6. The CDR3 sequence is 13 residues long. Together with reference TRBV28 and TRBJ2-1, the CDR3 gives the full variable domain: DVKVTQSSRYLVKRTGEKVFLECVQDMDHENMFWYRQDPGLGLRLIYFSYDVKMKEKGDIPEGYSVSREKKERFSLILESASTNQTSMYLCASSRDSFNEQFFGPGTRLTVL.

A word on this clonotype: Possible read error: a much larger clone is one base away. This rearrangement joins TRBV14 to TRBJ2-2; D is ambiguous. Trimming left V 6 bases short and J 1 base short, with 3 bases between. The CDR3 has 12 residues. CDR1 SGHDN and CDR2 FVKESK come from the germline V gene. The CDR3 nucleotides are TGTGCCAGCAGTATGAACACCGGGGAGCTGTTTTTT. It translates to CASSMNTGELFF.

This clonotype was seen ten or more times. This rearrangement joins TRBV18 to TRBJ2-1; D gene ambiguous. Trimming took off 2 bases at V and 5 bases at J, with 1 base between the two ends. This CDR3 has 11 amino acids. CDR1 and CDR2 (germline): KGHSH, LQKENI. The CDR3 sequence is CASSPDNEQFF. The CDR3 region has the DNA TGTGCCAGCTCACCAGACAATGAGCAGTTCTTC.

The CDR3 DNA is TGCGCCAGCAGCCCCGGGGACCGAGCTTTGGCCGGGGAGCTGTTTTTT. Translation gives CASSPGDRALAGELFF. The chain has TRBV4-1 and TRBJ2-2; tentatively, D is TRBD1 or TRBD2 (5 bases each). This CDR3 region has 16 residues. Per the germline V gene, CDR1 is MGHRA and CDR2 is YSYEKL. Trimming took 4 bases from V and 6 from J, leaving 18 bases between them.

This clonotype was counted ten times or more. V gene TRBV7-2 combines with J gene TRBJ2-7; weak D call: TRBD1 (5 bases). The germline V gene has CDR1 SGHTA and CDR2 FQGNSA. This CDR3 is built from 14 residues. V lost 6 bases, J lost 2 bases, and 14 bases lay in between. The CDR3 nucleotides are TGTGCCAGCAGTTTCCAGGGTGGTACCTACGAGCAGTACTTC. As protein: CASSFQGGTYEQYF. The variable domain in full, completed from reference TRBV7-2 and TRBJ2-7, reads GAGVSQSPSNKVTEKGKDVELRCDPISGHTALYWYRQSLGQGLEFLIYFQGNSAPDKSGLPSDRFSAERTGGSVSTLTIQRTQQEDSAVYLCASSFQGGTYEQYFGPGTRLTVT.

This clonotype was picked up many times. One junction end does not reproduce the germline sequence, and a read error may be involved. The rearrangement joins TRBV7-7 to TRBJ2-5; the D gene could be TRBD1 or TRBD2 (5 bases each). This CDR3 has 17 residues. The germline CDR1 and CDR2 sequences are SSHAT and FNYEAQ (reference sequence). As DNA, the CDR3 is TGTGCTAGCAGCATCTTTCCACGGGGCGTAGCAGGGGAGACCCAGTACTTC. Amino acid sequence: CASSIFPRGVAGETQYF.

This clonotype showed up many times. The chain recombines TRBV28 with TRBJ2-2; the D is unclear. The CDR3 is 16 amino acids. Germline lookup yields CDR1 MDHEN and CDR2 SYDVKM. Trimming took off 3 bases at V and 4 bases at J, with 15 bases between the two ends. The CDR3 protein is CASSLLAEWRTGELFF. In DNA form, the CDR3 reads TGTGCCAGCAGTTTGTTGGCCGAATGGCGCACCGGGGAGCTGTTTTTT.

Note on this clonotype: It may be a read error: a sequence one base away is much more abundant. V usage is TRBV2 and J usage is TRBJ2-5; 9 bases are a match to TRBD2. Germline assignment: CDR1 SNHLY and CDR2 FYNNEI. The CDR3 has 15 residues. The CDR3 reads CASSRAGGLNNEQSF. DNA of the CDR3: TGTGCCAGCAGTAGAGCGGGAGGCTTGAACAATGAGCAGTCCTTC.

This clonotype was counted at least ten times. The chain employs TRBV7-9 and TRBJ1-1, with no clear D. This CDR3 comprises 12 residues. With 6 bases removed from V and 8 bases from J, the gap between germline ends came to 13 bases. Germline CDR1 reads SEHNR; CDR2 reads FQNEAQ (reference sequence). The CDR3: CASRFPVTEAFF. In nucleotides, the CDR3 is TGTGCCAGCAGATTTCCGGTCACAGAAGCTTTCTTT. Full variable domain (rest looked up from reference TRBV7-9 and TRBJ1-1): DTGVSQNPRHKITKRGQNVTFRCDPISEHNRLYWYRQTLGQGPEFLTYFQNEAQLEKSRLLSDRFSAERPKGSFSTLEIQRTEQGDSAMYLCASRFPVTEAFFGQGTRLTVV.

CDR3 region: CASTGPIGGQYF. CDR3 coding DNA: TGTGCCAGCACGGGGCCCATTGGTGGCCAGTACTTC. The chain couples TRBV6-1 to TRBJ2-5, with D perhaps TRBD1 or TRBD2 (5 bases each). The ends were cut back, 7 bases at V and 10 bases at J, with 16 bases in the middle. This CDR3 comprises 12 residues. Germline V gives CDR1 MNHNS, CDR2 SASEGT.

This clonotype showed up many times. The chain has TRBV12-3 or TRBV12-4 and TRBJ1-2; 7 nucleotides align to TRBD1. CDR3 length: 14 residues. Germline trimming cut 4 bases from V and 3 bases from J; bases unmatched to any gene: 5. CDR3: CASSWDSLYYGYTF. The DNA of the CDR3 is TGTGCCAGCAGTTGGGACAGCCTTTACTATGGCTACACCTTC.

This clonotype was detected many times. This chain links TRBV18 with TRBJ1-1; possibly TRBD1 for D (6 bases). The V end was cut by 1 base, the J end by 1 base, with 10 bases between. The CDR3 totals 15 residues. Germline V gives CDR1 KGHSH, CDR2 LQKENI. The CDR3 protein is CASSPRQDSNTEAFF. DNA for the CDR3: TGTGCCAGCTCACCACGACAGGACTCGAACACTGAAGCTTTCTTT.

Ten or more counts support this clonotype. V and J are TRBV11-3 and TRBJ2-1; 11 nucleotides line up with TRBD1. This CDR3 region has 17 residues. Germline loops: CDR1 SGHNT, CDR2 YENEEA. V gave up 5 bases and J gave up 4 bases; unmatched junction bases: 10. The chain's CDR3 is CASSRYTGTGGYNEQFF. The CDR3, as DNA: TGTGCCAGCAGCCGTTACACCGGGACAGGGGGATACAATGAGCAGTTCTTC.

V gene TRBV7-3 combines with J gene TRBJ2-2, with a tentative D call TRBD1 (8 bases). This CDR3 has 15 amino acids. Germline lookup yields CDR1 SGHTA and CDR2 FQGTGA. V gave up 3 bases and J gave up 7 bases, with 15 bases separating them. In DNA, the CDR3 is TGTGCCAGCAGCTTGGACAGGGAGGGGATCGGGGAGCTGTTTTTT. This translates into CASSLDREGIGELFF.

Ten or more counts support this clonotype. CDR3: CASSSGTGEAFF. The CDR3 bases are TGTGCCAGCAGCTCTGGCACAGGTGAAGCTTTCTTT. The rearrangement uses TRBV7-9 and TRBJ1-1; weak D call: TRBD1 (5 bases). Germline assignment: CDR1 SEHNR and CDR2 FQNEAQ (reference sequence). V was cut by 4 bases and J by 7 bases, with 10 bases left in between. This CDR3 comprises 12 residues.

Ten or more counts support this clonotype. The chain employs TRBV10-3 and TRBJ2-7, with TRBD1 matching over 9 bases. This CDR3 region has 14 residues. Looked up from germline, CDR1 is ENHRY and CDR2 is SYGVKD. Trimming removed 10 bases from V and 4 bases from J; junction bases left unmatched: 11. CDR3 in amino acids: CATGQTGGGYEQYF. In DNA, the CDR3 is TGTGCCACGGGGCAAACAGGGGGCGGATACGAGCAGTACTTC.

Many counts were recorded for this clonotype. The chain uses TRBV27 and TRBJ2-7; TRBD2 matches 10 bases. The CDR3 consists of 16 residues. V lost 5 bases and J lost 2; bases outside the gene matches: 9. CDR1 is MNHEY, CDR2 SMNVEV, per germline (reference sequence). CDR3 sequence reads: CASSPVAGGSPYEQYF. CDR3 nucleotide sequence: TGTGCCAGCAGTCCAGTAGCGGGAGGCTCCCCCTACGAGCAGTACTTC.

This clonotype has a count of ten or more. The chain's CDR3 is CSAATDFYGYTF. DNA of the CDR3: TGCAGCGCCGCTACAGACTTCTATGGCTACACCTTC. The chain links TRBV29-1 to TRBJ1-2; D is uncertain. This CDR3 has 12 amino acids. Germline loops: CDR1 SQVTM, CDR2 ANQGSEA. V gave up 7 bases and J gave up 4 bases, with 13 bases separating them. Looking up the rest from reference TRBV29-1 and TRBJ1-2 gives the full variable domain: SAVISQKPSRDICQRGTSLTIQCQVDSQVTMMFWYRQQPGQSLTLIATANQGSEATYESGFVIDKFPISRPNLTFSTLTVSNMSPEDSSIYLCSAATDFYGYTFGSGTRLTVV.